These 26 T cell receptor beta chains were all obtained from the same sample, sequenced in a study of Ad26.COV2.S vaccination and SARS-CoV-2 variants. Treatment indicated: 15 to 20 received Ad26.COV2.S at low or high dose, single or two shots; several received placebo; per-sample allocation not given. Repertoires come from day 63 after the first vaccine or placebo injection. This table comes from immunoSEQ multiplex PCR, and its TCRdb copy is limited to in-frame clones, with some not included. The sample lists 250,000 to 300,000 clones; more than 70% were seen once. Sequencing was performed on peripheral blood, taken in a trial of Ad26.COV2.S vaccine versus placebo. The receptor set was obtained from a person between 18 and 60 years old who received the Ad26.COV2.S COVID-19 vaccine or a placebo.

This chain uses TRBV3-1 (or the pseudogene TRBV3-2) with TRBJ1-2, with D possibly being TRBD1 (5 bases). This CDR3 contains 15 residues. Trimming left V 0 bases short and J 4 bases short, with 12 bases between. CDR1 is LGHDT, CDR2 YNNKEL, per germline (reference sequence). The CDR3 nucleotides are TGTGCCAGCAGCCAAGAAGTCGCGGGGGGCTATGGCTACACCTTC. It yields the protein CASSQEVAGGYGYTF.

V and J are TRBV2 and TRBJ1-3, with TRBD1 matching 12 bases. Germline assignment: CDR1 SNHLY and CDR2 FYNNEI. J gave up 2 bases and V 6 bases, and 2 bases lay outside the gene matches. The CDR3 sequence is 15 residues long. CDR3 region: CASRGTGGPGNTIYF. CDR3 DNA sequence: TGTGCCAGCAGGGGGACAGGGGGCCCTGGAAACACCATATATTTT.

The chain uses TRBV19 and TRBJ2-1; D gene uncertain. CDR1 is LNHDA, CDR2 SQIVND, per germline (reference sequence). V lost 6 bases to trimming and J lost 5 bases, with 14 bases between them. The CDR3 contains 14 residues. The CDR3 reads CASRDGPSNNEQFF. DNA for the CDR3: TGTGCCAGTAGGGACGGTCCTTCTAACAATGAGCAGTTCTTC.

The rearrangement joins TRBV6-5 to TRBJ2-7; 11 bases align to TRBD2. With 5 bases clipped from V and 1 base from J, the junction kept 4 bases outside the gene matches. The CDR3 consists of 15 residues. The germline V gene encodes CDR1 MNHEY and CDR2 SVGAGI. CDR3 nucleotide sequence: TGTGCCAGCAGTCTAGCGGGAGGAAGGTCCTACGAGCAGTACTTC. Its translation: CASSLAGGRSYEQYF.

The genes are TRBV30 and TRBJ2-3; TRBD1 agrees at 8 bases. Germline CDR1 and CDR2: GTSNPN and SVGIG (reference sequence). The V gene end was trimmed by 5 bases and the J gene end by 3 bases; junction bases not matched to a gene: 1. The CDR3 sequence is 12 residues long. CDR3 in amino acids: CAWGQGTDTQYF. The CDR3 DNA reads as TGTGCCTGGGGACAGGGAACAGATACGCAGTATTTT.

The chain carries TRBV4-2 and TRBJ2-7; a possible D gene is TRBD1 (6 bases). Trimming stripped 0 bases from V and 2 bases from J, with 11 bases between. The germline V gene encodes CDR1 LGHNA and CDR2 YNFKEQ. The CDR3 covers 15 residues. CDR3 coding DNA: TGTGCCAGCAGCCAAGAGGGGGACACCGCCTACGAGCAGTACTTC. Translation: CASSQEGDTAYEQYF.

The chain is built from TRBV7-6 and TRBJ2-5; 9 bases line up with TRBD2. CDR1 is SGHVS and CDR2 is FNYEAQ in the germline V gene. V lost 6 bases and J lost 5; bases outside the gene matches: 10. The CDR3 has 15 residues. Written as DNA, the CDR3 is TGTGCCAGCAGTTTCAGGCGGGAGGGCCTCGAGACCCAGTACTTC. It specifies CASSFRREGLETQYF.

The V and J genes are TRBV19 and TRBJ1-2, with unresolved D. CDR3 length equals 13 residues. Trimming removed 4 bases from V and 8 bases from J, with 14 bases in between. Germline assignment: CDR1 LNHDA and CDR2 SQIVND (reference sequence). The DNA of the CDR3 is TGTGCCAGTAGTACCGACTATCCGAGAGGCTACACCTTC. Translating it yields CASSTDYPRGYTF.

The chain couples TRBV10-3 to TRBJ1-6; D is possibly TRBD1 (5 bases). From germline, CDR1 is ENHRY and CDR2 SYGVKD. This CDR3 has 13 residues. V was shortened by 4 bases and J by 10 bases, with 11 bases between the two germline ends. The CDR3 DNA sequence: TGTGCCATCAGTGTCGGAGGGGAGTCACCCCTCCACTTT. This sequence encodes CAISVGGESPLHF.

V and J are TRBV29-1 and TRBJ2-7, with a possible D match to TRBD1 (6 bases). CDR3 length: 13 amino acids. The V end lost 7 bases, the J end lost 3 bases, and 16 bases lay between the germline ends. Germline CDR1 and CDR2: SQVTM and ANQGSEA. This chain's CDR3 is CSAVRDTNYEQYF. The CDR3 DNA is TGCAGCGCGGTCCGGGACACGAACTACGAGCAGTACTTC.

The chain recombines TRBV19 with TRBJ2-7; TRBD1 might be the D (5 bases). The CDR3 length is 15 residues. The germline CDR1 and CDR2 sequences are LNHDA and SQIVND (reference sequence). V was shortened by 6 bases and J by 3 bases, with 18 bases between the two germline ends. DNA for the CDR3: TGTGCCAGTAGGGTTCAGCAAAGGGGAAACTACGAGCAGTACTTC. It specifies CASRVQQRGNYEQYF.

This rearrangement joins TRBV2 to TRBJ2-2; D gene unclear. Trimming took off 7 bases at V and 4 bases at J, with 10 bases between the two ends. This CDR3 spans 13 amino acids. The germline V gene has CDR1 SNHLY and CDR2 FYNNEI. CDR3 protein: CASTAETTGELFF. The DNA for the CDR3 is TGTGCCAGCACCGCTGAGACCACCGGGGAGCTGTTTTTT.

The CDR3 here is CSVDGTGTQETQYF. For the CDR3, the DNA is TGCAGCGTTGATGGGACAGGGACCCAAGAGACCCAGTACTTC. This chain joins TRBV29-1 and TRBJ2-5; 9 bases map to TRBD1. Germline CDR1 is SQVTM and CDR2 is ANQGSEA. CDR3 length equals 14 residues. The V segment lost 3 bases and the J segment 1 base; nucleotides outside the gene matches: 3.

The chain combines TRBV6-1 with TRBJ2-3, with 7 bases lining up with TRBD1. The CDR3 loop spans 16 amino acids. V was pared by 2 bases and J by 1 base, with 6 bases of the junction left unmatched. Germline lookup yields CDR1 MNHNS and CDR2 SASEGT. The CDR3 DNA sequence: TGTGCCAGCAGTGAACAGACCGGGACAGGCACAGATACGCAGTATTTT. It encodes CASSEQTGTGTDTQYF.

V gene TRBV6-5 combines with J gene TRBJ1-6, with TRBD1 as a possible D gene (5 bases). CDR1 and CDR2 from the germline V gene are MNHEY and SVGAGI. V lost 2 bases to trimming and J lost 5 bases, with 13 bases between them. The length of the CDR3 is 16 residues. This chain's CDR3 is CASSYKGTAHNSPLHF. CDR3 bases: TGTGCCAGCAGTTACAAGGGGACCGCACATAATTCACCCCTCCACTTT.

J is TRBJ2-7 and V is TRBV5-8; possibly TRBD1 for D (6 bases). Trimming stripped 0 bases from V and 12 bases from J, with 16 bases between. Germline CDR1 reads SGHTS; CDR2 reads YDEGEE. The CDR3 length is 13 residues. The CDR3 region has the DNA TGTGCCAGCAGCTTGGCCAATGGGGGCGCGTGGTACTTC. Translating it yields CASSLANGGAWYF.

On this clone itself: Sequence at one end of the junction differs from germline and may be a read error. The rearrangement joins TRBV7-9 to TRBJ2-5; 10 positions match TRBD2. This CDR3 comprises 14 residues. The germline CDR1 and CDR2 sequences are SEHNR and FQNEAQ (reference sequence). This chain's CDR3 is CASSLAGAHETQYF. DNA of the CDR3: TGTGCCAGCAGCCTAGCGGGGGCCCACGAGACCCAGTACTTC.

The chain employs TRBV19 and TRBJ2-5, with no clear D. Germline lookup yields CDR1 LNHDA and CDR2 SQIVND (reference sequence). Trimming shortened V by 2 bases and J by 4 bases, and 2 bases separated the two germline ends. This CDR3 contains 11 residues. The CDR3 sequence is CASSIRETQYF. Here the CDR3 DNA reads TGTGCCAGTAGTATACGAGAGACCCAGTACTTC.

This chain joins TRBV5-1 and TRBJ1-1, with D possibly TRBD1 on 6 matching bases. Trimming removed 4 bases from V and 3 bases from J, with 19 bases in between. Germline V gene lookup returns CDR1 SGHRS and CDR2 YFSETQ. The CDR3 covers 16 residues. The CDR3 loop is CASSRGNTGSHTEAFF. The CDR3 nucleotides are TGCGCCAGCAGCCGAGGGAACACAGGGTCGCACACTGAAGCTTTCTTT.

The chain uses TRBV19 and TRBJ1-5; weak D call: TRBD1 (5 bases). Germline-derived CDR1 and CDR2 are LNHDA and SQIVND (reference sequence). The CDR3 totals 16 residues. V lost 3 bases and J lost 1, with 13 bases in between. CDR3: CASSMTQGESNQPQHF. The DNA for the CDR3 is TGTGCCAGTAGTATGACCCAGGGTGAGAGCAATCAGCCCCAGCATTTT.

The chain carries TRBV7-8 and TRBJ2-7; D gene ambiguous. This CDR3 has 14 residues. Germline V gene sequence: CDR1 SGHVS, CDR2 FQNEAQ. Trimming pared 2 bases from V and 3 bases from J, leaving 11 bases between. CDR3 sequence (DNA): TGTGCCAGCAGCTTATACAAGAACGGCTACGAGCAGTACTTC. This translates into CASSLYKNGYEQYF.

This clone was counted a single time. The chain is built from TRBV24-1 and TRBJ2-1, with 7 bases fitting TRBD1. This CDR3 spans 15 amino acids. Germline assignment: CDR1 KGHDR and CDR2 SFDVKD. With 1 base clipped from V and 5 bases from J, the junction kept 4 bases outside the gene matches. The CDR3 loop reads CATSDFRDSHNEQFF. The DNA for the CDR3 is TGTGCCACCAGTGATTTCCGGGACAGCCACAATGAGCAGTTCTTC.

In nucleotides, the CDR3 is TGTGCCAGCAGCCCAAATACGGCGGGTGGAAACACCATATATTTT. Its protein product is CASSPNTAGGNTIYF. The chain carries TRBV7-8 and TRBJ1-3; D is unresolved. CDR3 size: 15 residues. V was cut by 5 bases and J by 3 bases, with 14 bases left in between. Germline V gene sequence: CDR1 SGHVS, CDR2 FQNEAQ. The full variable domain, completed using reference TRBV7-8 and TRBJ1-3, is GAGVSQSPRYKVAKRGQDVALRCDPISGHVSLFWYQQALGQGPEFLTYFQNEAQLDKSGLPSDRFFAERPEGSVSTLKIQRTQQEDSAVYLCASSPNTAGGNTIYFGEGSWLTVV.

This sequence joins TRBV15 and TRBJ1-1; a weak D match, TRBD1 (5 bases). Germline assignment: CDR1 LNHNV and CDR2 YYDKDF (reference sequence). V lost 3 bases and J lost 6, with 14 bases in between. The CDR3 is 14 amino acids. In DNA form, the CDR3 reads TGTGCCACCAGCAGTCAACTACCGGGGGCTGAAGCTTTCTTT. Its translation: CATSSQLPGAEAFF.

The chain links TRBV6-4 to TRBJ2-7; no reliable D call. CDR1 and CDR2 (germline): MRHNA, SNTAGT. V gave up 0 bases and J gave up 7 bases, with 13 bases separating them. The CDR3 has 14 residues. In DNA, the CDR3 is TGTGCCAGCAGTGACTCTGGCGATCGTTGTGAGCAGTACTTC. Translated: CASSDSGDRCEQYF.

This chain links TRBV6-5 with TRBJ1-2, with D unresolved. Germline lookup yields CDR1 MNHEY and CDR2 SVGAGI. Trimming stripped 6 bases from V and 2 bases from J, with 10 bases between. CDR3 length equals 13 residues. CDR3 residues: CASRLTQNYGYTF. CDR3 coding DNA: TGTGCCAGCAGATTGACGCAAAACTATGGCTACACCTTC.